This T cell receptor (beta chain) was retrieved from a study of T-cell memory formation after mild COVID-19 (TCRdb year 2021). In terms of the full investigation: TCR sequence clusters from the two donors were found to be largely donor specific. Longitudinal TCRalpha and TCRbeta repertoire sequencing tracked T-cell clones expanding and contracting after mild COVID-19 in two donors. Two young, previously healthy adult volunteers made up the cohort, one male and one female.

Sequencing used an Illumina NovaSeq 6000. cDNA libraries for TCRalpha and TCRbeta were prepared by 5'RACE using constant-segment primers, with sample barcodes and unique molecular identifiers added. RNA was extracted from every sample with Trizol reagent. Library amplification was performed in two PCR steps, and a second sample barcode and Illumina TruSeq adapters were introduced in the second step. Libraries were sequenced on an Illumina NovaSeq with 2 x 150 bp paired-end reads. Per the original workflow: The reads were demultiplexed and collapsed into UMI-guided consensus sequences using migec v1.2.7. Using mixcr v2.1.11, UMI consensuses were aligned to TRA and TRB V and J templates and then assembled into clonotypes. Expanded or contracted clonotypes were those called significant by both edgeR and NoisET, with noise models trained on biological replicates. edgeR calls used a false discovery rate-adjusted p below 0.01 and a log2 fold-change threshold of 1. As an exploratory analysis of dynamics, PCA with hierarchical clustering was applied to max-normalized trajectories of the 1000 most abundant clonotypes. Separately sequenced CD4+ and CD8+ repertoires were used to assign a CD4 or CD8 phenotype to each responding clone. Through fastp at Q25 and MiXCR, TCRdb rebuilt clones from the public reads, retaining in-frame beta chains. Identical CDR3 proteins give one entry, which carries the most common genes and DNA. V and J calls and clone size were set by TCRdb, not the authors. The sample table records around 100,000 distinct CDR3 sequences; 11% of these occur just once. Roughly 40% of the sample goes to the ten largest clones.

This clonotype was observed a handful of times. The target of this receptor is not known. No base quality information exists; no much larger clone differs at one position. What the study reported, not specific to this receptor: Only two mild cases were covered by the study, and larger cohorts that include severe cases with pre-infection samples were considered necessary. From day 15 to 85, contracting clones showed balanced CD4/CD8 phenotypes, whereas a second wave of clones that expanded from day 15 to 37 leaned towards CD4+. The second-wave clones that peaked on day 37 were not confirmed to be SARS-CoV-2 specific. Contracting CD4+ clones turned up mainly in the CM and EM memory subsets, whereas EMRA was where CD8+ clones were enriched. Some responding clones were detected in pre-infection memory, which suggested that pre-existing cross-reactive memory T cells had joined the SARS-CoV-2 response.

Ficoll-Paque density gradient centrifugation was used to isolate PBMCs. The receptor was isolated from a man aged 18 to 29 who had mild COVID-19 (a few samples of this study predate the infection). The sample titles of this study are shuffled in the database, so cell type and time point are left out; the donor was told from shared clones. The sample comprised PBMCs or a T cell subset sorted from them (not recorded which).

The nucleotides read TGTGCCAGCAGCCCGCACCCCCCTACTAAGCGGGGGGGTACCGGGGAGCTGTTTTTT. Translated, it gives CASSPHPPTKRGGTGELFF. The rearrangement joined TRBV7-3 to TRBJ2-2; 10 junctional bases match TRBD2. Spanning cysteine to phenylalanine, the CDR3 consists of 19 amino acids. The retained sequence is limited to the CDR3, 57 bases, with the frame set at the first base. V loses 5 bases at its end and J loses 5 bases; junction bases beyond the gene matches: 17. Based on the germline V gene, the CDR1 and CDR2 sequences are SGHTA and FQGTGA.